This TCR beta chain was recovered during a study of T-cell reconstitution after alpha-beta-depleted transplantation in children. Unique molecular identifiers featured in how the TCRbeta library was prepared. From the PCR reads, TCRdb called clonotypes with MiXCR, one entry per CDR3 protein. The data show some 520,000 distinct CDR3 sequences, around a third seen once. Germline CDR1 and CDR2: MDHEN and SYDVKM. Between the trimmed V and J ends, which lost 8 bases and 0 bases, there was a span of 14 bases. This CDR3 has 15 residues. Only one count was recorded for this clonotype. This sequence originates from a human donor who donated a stem cell graft to a child with aplastic anemia. Source: PBMCs from the stem cell graft donor, taken from the stem cell graft. J is TRBJ1-5 and V is TRBV28; D gene ambiguous. CDR3 in DNA: TGTGCCAGCGTTAATCCGAGCTATAGCAATCAGCCCCAGCATTTT. Translated: CASVNPSYSNQPQHF.